This T cell receptor (beta chain) was sequenced for a study of multiple sclerosis patients with progressive multifocal leukoencephalopathy. Germline values: CDR1 SGHTA, CDR2 FQGNSA. This CDR3 comprises 13 residues. Trimming stripped 5 bases from V and 5 bases from J, with 12 bases between. The time point denotes: before natalizumab initiation. Prior interferon beta treatment was universal, and the PML patients were all female. T0 refers to blood drawn before natalizumab was first infused. Spiked into each PCR were synthetic inline TR CDR3 controls of all V-J pairings. Sequenced by immunoSEQ multiplex PCR; TCRdb stores in-frame clones only, minus some. The table shows 25,000 to 35,000 clones, with roughly 92% occurring only once.

The chain joins TRBV7-2 to TRBJ2-5; D remains unclear. The sequence came from a man under 40 with multiple sclerosis. Sequenced sample: PBMCs. CDR3 region: CASSHPSGETQYF. The CDR3 DNA sequence: TGTGCCAGCAGCCACCCGTCGGGCGAGACCCAGTACTTC.